This is a list of T cell receptor beta chains from one sample in a study of blood T cell repertoires in COVID-19. Sequenced by immunoSEQ multiplex PCR; TCRdb stores in-frame clones only, minus some. This sample has roughly 160,000 clones, with approximately 88% found just once. Material for sequencing was PBMCs or T cells enriched from blood (not recorded which). All receptors derive from a woman aged 55-69 years who had recovered from COVID-19. Both conserved end residues are part of each CDR3. Fields, in order: V gene, J gene, CDR3 length, D gene, clone size, CDR3 DNA, CDR3 protein. A D gene is named only where the DNA matches it firmly. Some rows have no size entry. The others give once, few or many, or a class for an expanded clone.

v_call: TRBV9; j_call: TRBJ1-2; cdr3_length: 14; d_call: .; clone_size: .; cdr3_nt: TGTGCCAGCAGCCTATTCTTAGGGAGGACGAGCTACACCTTC; cdr3_aa: CASSLFLGRTSYTF
v_call: TRBV6-5; j_call: TRBJ1-5; cdr3_length: 14; d_call: .; clone_size: few; cdr3_nt: TGTGCCAGCAGGCCTGTTGAGGAGTTCCAGCCCCAGCATTTT; cdr3_aa: CASRPVEEFQPQHF
v_call: TRBV5-1; j_call: TRBJ2-5; cdr3_length: 15; d_call: TRBD1; clone_size: .; cdr3_nt: TGCGCCAGCAGCTTGGTCGGAGACAGGGCCGAGACCCAGTACTTC; cdr3_aa: CASSLVGDRAETQYF
v_call: TRBV5-1; j_call: TRBJ2-3; cdr3_length: 16; d_call: TRBD2; clone_size: .; cdr3_nt: TGCGCCAGCAGCCCAGGGACTAGCGGAAGCACAGATACGCAGTATTTT; cdr3_aa: CASSPGTSGSTDTQYF
v_call: TRBV5-1; j_call: TRBJ2-2; cdr3_length: 15; d_call: TRBD1; clone_size: few; cdr3_nt: TGCGCCAGCAGCTGGGGACAGGGGGACCCCGGGGAGCTGTTTTTT; cdr3_aa: CASSWGQGDPGELFF
v_call: TRBV2; j_call: TRBJ2-7; cdr3_length: 16; d_call: .; clone_size: .; cdr3_nt: TGTGCCAGCACGCCCGGGTTTGTGGGGAGCTCCTACGAGCAGTACTTC; cdr3_aa: CASTPGFVGSSYEQYF
v_call: TRBV28; j_call: TRBJ1-6; cdr3_length: 12; d_call: .; clone_size: .; cdr3_nt: TGTGCCAGCAGTTTACCCCAGTCACCCCTCCACTTT; cdr3_aa: CASSLPQSPLHF
v_call: TRBV7-2; j_call: TRBJ1-1; cdr3_length: 12; d_call: .; clone_size: .; cdr3_nt: TGTGCCAGCAGCTTAGACGGGGGAAGAGCTTTCTTT; cdr3_aa: CASSLDGGRAFF
v_call: TRBV6-5; j_call: TRBJ1-2; cdr3_length: 13; d_call: .; clone_size: .; cdr3_nt: TGTGCCAGCACTAGGGGAAGGGAAGATGGCTACACCTTC; cdr3_aa: CASTRGREDGYTF
v_call: TRBV11-2; j_call: TRBJ2-7; cdr3_length: 15; d_call: TRBD2; clone_size: .; cdr3_nt: TGTGCCAGCAGCGTGACTAGCGGGGGGGCCTACGAGCAGTACTTC; cdr3_aa: CASSVTSGGAYEQYF
v_call: TRBV9; j_call: TRBJ1-1; cdr3_length: 16; d_call: .; clone_size: .; cdr3_nt: TGTGCCAGCAGCGTAGCTACTGGGACAATGAACACTGAAGCTTTCTTT; cdr3_aa: CASSVATGTMNTEAFF
v_call: TRBV19; j_call: TRBJ1-2; cdr3_length: 17; d_call: TRBD1; clone_size: .; cdr3_nt: TGTGCCAGTAGTATCTCGGCCAGGGGGTTGTATGCCTATGGCTACACCTTC; cdr3_aa: CASSISARGLYAYGYTF
v_call: TRBV2; j_call: TRBJ2-3; cdr3_length: 14; d_call: .; clone_size: .; cdr3_nt: TGTGCCAGCAGCACCGGGACTGGCACAGATACGCAGTATTTT; cdr3_aa: CASSTGTGTDTQYF
v_call: TRBV9; j_call: TRBJ2-3; cdr3_length: 15; d_call: TRBD2; clone_size: .; cdr3_nt: TGTGCCAGCAGCACTATAGCGGGAGAAACGGATACGCAGTATTTT; cdr3_aa: CASSTIAGETDTQYF
v_call: TRBV18; j_call: TRBJ1-1; cdr3_length: 13; d_call: .; clone_size: .; cdr3_nt: TGTGCCAGCTCATCGGACAAGAACACTGAAGCTTTCTTT; cdr3_aa: CASSSDKNTEAFF
v_call: TRBV9; j_call: TRBJ2-3; cdr3_length: 14; d_call: TRBD2; clone_size: .; cdr3_nt: TGTGCCAGCAGCGTGACTAGCGGGGCATTTGCGCAGTATTTT; cdr3_aa: CASSVTSGAFAQYF
v_call: TRBV7-2; j_call: TRBJ2-1; cdr3_length: 16; d_call: TRBD1; clone_size: .; cdr3_nt: TGTGCCAGCAGCTTAGGCTCGGGGACAGGAAACATTGAGCAGTTCTTC; cdr3_aa: CASSLGSGTGNIEQFF
v_call: TRBV5-5; j_call: TRBJ1-2; cdr3_length: 14; d_call: .; clone_size: .; cdr3_nt: TGTGCCAGCAGCTTGGGGTCACAAAACTATGGCTACACCTTC; cdr3_aa: CASSLGSQNYGYTF
v_call: TRBV10-2; j_call: TRBJ1-1; cdr3_length: 14; d_call: TRBD1; clone_size: .; cdr3_nt: TGCGCCAGCACGACGACAGGGGGGGATACTGAAGCTTTCTTT; cdr3_aa: CASTTTGGDTEAFF
v_call: TRBV6-5; j_call: TRBJ1-3; cdr3_length: 16; d_call: .; clone_size: .; cdr3_nt: TGTGCCAGCAGTTACTCGGGGGCGAGCTCTGGAAACACCATATATTTT; cdr3_aa: CASSYSGASSGNTIYF
v_call: TRBV18; j_call: TRBJ2-3; cdr3_length: 12; d_call: .; clone_size: .; cdr3_nt: TGTGCCAGCTCACTATACACAGATACGCAGTATTTT; cdr3_aa: CASSLYTDTQYF
v_call: TRBV14; j_call: TRBJ1-6; cdr3_length: 16; d_call: .; clone_size: .; cdr3_nt: TGTGCCAGCAGCCAAGCGTGGGCCAGCCCTAATTCACCCCTCCACTTT; cdr3_aa: CASSQAWASPNSPLHF
v_call: TRBV19; j_call: TRBJ2-7; cdr3_length: 13; d_call: TRBD1; clone_size: .; cdr3_nt: TGTGCCAGTACAGGGGACAGCAACTACGAGCAGTACTTC; cdr3_aa: CASTGDSNYEQYF
v_call: TRBV4-2; j_call: TRBJ2-3; cdr3_length: 17; d_call: TRBD2; clone_size: .; cdr3_nt: TGTGCCAGCAGCACCCGGACTAGCGGGGGATCCACAGATACGCAGTATTTT; cdr3_aa: CASSTRTSGGSTDTQYF
v_call: TRBV28; j_call: TRBJ2-1; cdr3_length: 16; d_call: TRBD1; clone_size: .; cdr3_nt: TGTGCCAGCAGTTTAAGTAGTACAGGGGTTATTCATGAGCAGTTCTTC; cdr3_aa: CASSLSSTGVIHEQFF
v_call: TRBV5-1; j_call: TRBJ1-2; cdr3_length: 13; d_call: .; clone_size: .; cdr3_nt: TGCGCCAGCAGCTTAGGGGGTGACTATGGCTACACCTTC; cdr3_aa: CASSLGGDYGYTF
v_call: TRBV28; j_call: TRBJ1-1; cdr3_length: 14; d_call: TRBD1; clone_size: .; cdr3_nt: TGTGCCAGCAGTTTCAGGGGGCGCAATACTGAAGCTTTCTTT; cdr3_aa: CASSFRGRNTEAFF
v_call: TRBV5-1; j_call: TRBJ1-1; cdr3_length: 14; d_call: .; clone_size: .; cdr3_nt: TGCGCCAGCAGCATACAGGATTTAAACACTGAAGCTTTCTTT; cdr3_aa: CASSIQDLNTEAFF
v_call: TRBV7-3; j_call: TRBJ2-5; cdr3_length: 13; d_call: .; clone_size: .; cdr3_nt: TGTGCCAGCAGCTTGGGGGCGAGGGAGACCCAGTACTTC; cdr3_aa: CASSLGARETQYF
v_call: TRBV4-2; j_call: TRBJ2-1; cdr3_length: 18; d_call: TRBD2; clone_size: .; cdr3_nt: TGTGCCAGCAGCCAGGTAGGCCTAGCGGGGGGGCTCGAAAATGAGCAGTTCTTC; cdr3_aa: CASSQVGLAGGLENEQFF
v_call: TRBV19; j_call: TRBJ2-7; cdr3_length: 15; d_call: TRBD1; clone_size: .; cdr3_nt: TGTGCCAGCAGGCAAACCGGGACAGGGGGTTACGAGCAGTACTTC; cdr3_aa: CASRQTGTGGYEQYF
v_call: TRBV6-4; j_call: TRBJ1-5; cdr3_length: 17; d_call: .; clone_size: .; cdr3_nt: TGTGCCAGCAGTGGACGACAGGTGGACAGTTTCAATCAGCCCCAGCATTTT; cdr3_aa: CASSGRQVDSFNQPQHF
v_call: TRBV3-1/TRBV3-2; j_call: TRBJ1-1; cdr3_length: 12; d_call: .; clone_size: .; cdr3_nt: TGTGCCAGCAGCCACCCCGGGACTAGGGCTTTCTTT; cdr3_aa: CASSHPGTRAFF
v_call: TRBV11-2; j_call: TRBJ2-2; cdr3_length: 17; d_call: TRBD1; clone_size: .; cdr3_nt: TGTGCCAGCAGCTTAGAAGGACAGGTCCTGAACACCGGGGAGCTGTTTTTT; cdr3_aa: CASSLEGQVLNTGELFF
v_call: TRBV29-1; j_call: TRBJ1-2; cdr3_length: 13; d_call: .; clone_size: .; cdr3_nt: TGCAGCGTTGTCAGCCAGGGGATAGGCGGCTACACCTTC; cdr3_aa: CSVVSQGIGGYTF
v_call: TRBV7-3; j_call: TRBJ2-1; cdr3_length: 14; d_call: TRBD2; clone_size: .; cdr3_nt: TGTGCCAGCAGCCCCGGGACTAGCAGCAATGAGCAGTTCTTC; cdr3_aa: CASSPGTSSNEQFF
v_call: TRBV27; j_call: TRBJ2-3; cdr3_length: 17; d_call: TRBD2; clone_size: .; cdr3_nt: TGTGCCAGCAGTTTTCCTGAGCGGGAGCGGGGGGGAGATACGCAGTATTTT; cdr3_aa: CASSFPERERGGDTQYF
v_call: TRBV4-1; j_call: TRBJ2-2; cdr3_length: 17; d_call: .; clone_size: .; cdr3_nt: TGCGCCAGCAGCCGTGGTGGGGCAGGACCAAACACCGGGGAGCTGTTTTTT; cdr3_aa: CASSRGGAGPNTGELFF
v_call: TRBV28; j_call: TRBJ1-4; cdr3_length: 14; d_call: TRBD1; clone_size: .; cdr3_nt: TGTGCCAGCAGTTTATCTAGGGGGCTTGAAAAACTGTTTTTT; cdr3_aa: CASSLSRGLEKLFF
v_call: TRBV5-6; j_call: TRBJ2-1; cdr3_length: 15; d_call: TRBD2; clone_size: .; cdr3_nt: TGTGCCAGCAGCTTGGCAGCGGGGGGGTTTATGGAGCAGTTCTTC; cdr3_aa: CASSLAAGGFMEQFF
v_call: TRBV7-2; j_call: TRBJ1-1; cdr3_length: 14; d_call: .; clone_size: once; cdr3_nt: TGTGCCAGCAGCTTCCTTGCAGGAAACACTGAAGCTTTCTTT; cdr3_aa: CASSFLAGNTEAFF
v_call: TRBV5-1; j_call: TRBJ2-5; cdr3_length: 14; d_call: .; clone_size: .; cdr3_nt: TGCGCCAGCAGCGCAGGGACTGCCCAAGAGACCCAGTACTTC; cdr3_aa: CASSAGTAQETQYF